Listed below are T cell receptor beta chains from one sample, sequenced in a study of cytomegalovirus exposure and HLA in healthy donors. Here immunoSEQ multiplex PCR was the method, and the copy in TCRdb shows in-frame clones only, minus some. This sample has roughly 180,000 clones, with around 74% found just once. The sequencing sample was made of PBMCs. The receptors were sampled from a girl aged 5 to 17 in good health and CMV-seropositive. Each CDR3 is given with its conserved first and last residue. D genes are given only for firm matches. Some rows have no size entry. The others give once, few or many, or a class for an expanded clone.

clone_size: NA; v_call: TRBV5-6; j_call: TRBJ1-1; d_call: TRBD1; cdr3_nt: TGTGCCAGCAGCTCGGACAGGCGAGGCACTGAAGCTTTCTTT; cdr3_aa: CASSSDRRGTEAFF
clone_size: few; v_call: TRBV7-8; j_call: TRBJ2-7; d_call: TRBD2; cdr3_nt: TGTGCCAGCAGCCCCTTAGTAGCGGGGGTATTCTACGAGCAGTACTTC; cdr3_aa: CASSPLVAGVFYEQYF
clone_size: NA; v_call: TRBV4-3; j_call: TRBJ1-2; d_call: TRBD1; cdr3_nt: TGCGCCAGCAGCCAAGAAGAAGGGACAGGGTATGGCTACACCTTC; cdr3_aa: CASSQEEGTGYGYTF
clone_size: NA; v_call: TRBV7-8; j_call: TRBJ2-1; d_call: TRBD2; cdr3_nt: TGTGCCAGCAGCCTGAGCGGGGGAGGCAATGAGCAGTTCTTC; cdr3_aa: CASSLSGGGNEQFF
clone_size: NA; v_call: TRBV7-2; j_call: TRBJ1-1; d_call: NA; cdr3_nt: TGTGCCAGCAGCTTAGCTGGGGGGGCGGGCACTGAAGCTTTCTTT; cdr3_aa: CASSLAGGAGTEAFF
clone_size: few; v_call: TRBV5-6; j_call: TRBJ1-2; d_call: NA; cdr3_nt: TGTGCCAGCAGCTTGGGGGAGAAATATGGCTACACCTTC; cdr3_aa: CASSLGEKYGYTF
clone_size: NA; v_call: TRBV30; j_call: TRBJ1-1; d_call: TRBD1; cdr3_nt: TGTGCCTGGAGTGTAATGTGGACAGGGGATTTTAACACTGAAGCTTTCTTT; cdr3_aa: CAWSVMWTGDFNTEAFF
clone_size: once; v_call: TRBV10-3; j_call: TRBJ2-1; d_call: TRBD2; cdr3_nt: TGTGCCATCAGCCCACTAGCGGGGATGGGGAGCAATGAGCAGTTCTTC; cdr3_aa: CAISPLAGMGSNEQFF
clone_size: few; v_call: TRBV5-6; j_call: TRBJ1-2; d_call: TRBD1; cdr3_nt: TGTGCCAGCAGCTTGGTGGACAGGGGGCTCGCCTACACCTTC; cdr3_aa: CASSLVDRGLAYTF
clone_size: NA; v_call: TRBV7-8; j_call: TRBJ2-2; d_call: NA; cdr3_nt: TGTGCCAGCAGCTCTCCCTCGAACACCGGGGAGCTGTTTTTT; cdr3_aa: CASSSPSNTGELFF
clone_size: NA; v_call: TRBV9; j_call: TRBJ2-4; d_call: NA; cdr3_nt: TGTGCCGCCCCCTCGGGTAAAAAAAACATTCAGTACTTC; cdr3_aa: CAAPSGKKNIQYF
clone_size: NA; v_call: TRBV5-1; j_call: TRBJ2-7; d_call: TRBD1; cdr3_nt: TGCGCCAGCAGCTTGGCCCTGGGACAGGGCGGCCTCTTC; cdr3_aa: CASSLALGQGGLF
clone_size: once; v_call: TRBV7-2; j_call: TRBJ2-4; d_call: NA; cdr3_nt: TGTGCCAGCAGCTTCGGACTCCGTTTAGCCAAAAACATTCAGTACTTC; cdr3_aa: CASSFGLRLAKNIQYF
clone_size: few; v_call: TRBV29-1; j_call: TRBJ2-3; d_call: NA; cdr3_nt: TGCAGCGTTGAAGGACTCTTCACAGATACGCAGTATTTT; cdr3_aa: CSVEGLFTDTQYF
clone_size: once; v_call: TRBV4-1; j_call: TRBJ1-5; d_call: NA; cdr3_nt: TGCGCCAGCAGCCAAGCGGGAATGGGGCAGCCCCAGCATTTT; cdr3_aa: CASSQAGMGQPQHF
clone_size: NA; v_call: TRBV9; j_call: TRBJ2-7; d_call: NA; cdr3_nt: TGTGCCAGCAGCGTTTCAGGGGGACTTAGCTCCTACGAGCAGTACTTC; cdr3_aa: CASSVSGGLSSYEQYF
clone_size: NA; v_call: TRBV9; j_call: TRBJ2-1; d_call: TRBD2; cdr3_nt: TGTGCCAGCGCCCAGGGGGGGACTAGCGGCTACAATGAGCAGTTCTTC; cdr3_aa: CASAQGGTSGYNEQFF
clone_size: NA; v_call: TRBV19; j_call: TRBJ2-6; d_call: NA; cdr3_nt: TGTGCCAGTAGTATAGTCGTCGCTGGGGCCAACGTCCTGACTTTC; cdr3_aa: CASSIVVAGANVLTF
clone_size: NA; v_call: TRBV11-3; j_call: TRBJ1-3; d_call: NA; cdr3_nt: TGTGCCAGCAGCTTATTCCGGGACAACTCTGGAAACACCATATATTTT; cdr3_aa: CASSLFRDNSGNTIYF
clone_size: once; v_call: TRBV5-4; j_call: TRBJ2-2; d_call: NA; cdr3_nt: TGTGCCAGCAGCAGGCAGGGCAACACCGGGGAGCTGTTTTTT; cdr3_aa: CASSRQGNTGELFF
clone_size: NA; v_call: TRBV30; j_call: TRBJ1-4; d_call: NA; cdr3_nt: TGTGCCGGGTCCATCAAGGAGGGTGAAAAACTGTTTTTT; cdr3_aa: CAGSIKEGEKLFF
clone_size: NA; v_call: TRBV10-3; j_call: TRBJ1-1; d_call: NA; cdr3_nt: TGTGCCATCAGTGACTCCGGCAGGGGTTACACTGAAGCTTTCTTT; cdr3_aa: CAISDSGRGYTEAFF
clone_size: NA; v_call: TRBV7-9; j_call: TRBJ1-6; d_call: TRBD1; cdr3_nt: TGTGCCAGCAGCTTTCTACAGGGGGCGAAAAATTCACCCCTCCACTTT; cdr3_aa: CASSFLQGAKNSPLHF
clone_size: NA; v_call: TRBV5-1; j_call: TRBJ1-2; d_call: NA; cdr3_nt: TGCGCCAGCAGACCCCCTGGGGGGGACTATGGCTACACCTTC; cdr3_aa: CASRPPGGDYGYTF
clone_size: NA; v_call: TRBV15; j_call: TRBJ2-4; d_call: TRBD1; cdr3_nt: TGTGCCACCAGCGAACGACAGGGAGATGTGGCCAAAAACATTCAGTACTTC; cdr3_aa: CATSERQGDVAKNIQYF
clone_size: NA; v_call: TRBV15; j_call: TRBJ2-4; d_call: NA; cdr3_nt: TGTGCCACCAGCCCCCGAGGGGGGGTACAAAACATTCAGTACTTC; cdr3_aa: CATSPRGGVQNIQYF
clone_size: NA; v_call: TRBV18; j_call: TRBJ1-1; d_call: NA; cdr3_nt: TGTGCCAGCTCACCGGTTGGTTTCGGCACTGAAGCTTTCTTT; cdr3_aa: CASSPVGFGTEAFF
clone_size: NA; v_call: TRBV9; j_call: TRBJ2-7; d_call: TRBD2; cdr3_nt: TGTGCCAGCAGCGCGGGTAAGACTAGCGGGGGGGCTTCCTCCTACGAGCAGTACTTC; cdr3_aa: CASSAGKTSGGASSYEQYF
clone_size: NA; v_call: TRBV6-6; j_call: TRBJ2-3; d_call: NA; cdr3_nt: TGTGCCAGCTCTCTGCCTCCTAACACAGATACGCAGTATTTT; cdr3_aa: CASSLPPNTDTQYF
clone_size: few; v_call: TRBV5-4; j_call: TRBJ2-4; d_call: NA; cdr3_nt: TGTGCCAGCAGCTTGGGACAGCCCCCTAGAAACATTCAGTACTTC; cdr3_aa: CASSLGQPPRNIQYF
clone_size: NA; v_call: TRBV30; j_call: TRBJ2-5; d_call: TRBD1; cdr3_nt: TGTGCCTGGAGTACCGGGACAGGGAAACAATATTGGGAGACCCAGTACTTC; cdr3_aa: CAWSTGTGKQYWETQYF
clone_size: NA; v_call: TRBV27; j_call: TRBJ1-5; d_call: NA; cdr3_nt: TGTGCCAGCAGTTTGCAGGCACGGCAGCCCCAGCATTTT; cdr3_aa: CASSLQARQPQHF
clone_size: NA; v_call: TRBV7-9; j_call: TRBJ2-2; d_call: NA; cdr3_nt: TGTGCCAGCAGCTTATTGGGGGCAACGAACACCGGGGAGCTGTTTTTT; cdr3_aa: CASSLLGATNTGELFF
clone_size: NA; v_call: TRBV7-9; j_call: TRBJ2-1; d_call: TRBD2; cdr3_nt: TGTGCCAGCAGCCCGTGGACTAGCGGGGGGCCGAGCTCCTACAATGAGCAGTTCTTC; cdr3_aa: CASSPWTSGGPSSYNEQFF
clone_size: NA; v_call: TRBV15; j_call: TRBJ1-2; d_call: NA; cdr3_nt: TGTGCCACCAGCAGAGTACAGGGCGCGAATGGCTACACCTTC; cdr3_aa: CATSRVQGANGYTF
clone_size: once; v_call: TRBV29-1; j_call: TRBJ2-2; d_call: TRBD2; cdr3_nt: TGCAGCGTTGGAACTAGCGGCGCCGGGGAGCTGTTTTTT; cdr3_aa: CSVGTSGAGELFF
clone_size: once; v_call: TRBV4-2; j_call: TRBJ2-1; d_call: NA; cdr3_nt: TGTGCCAGCAGCCCCGGACATAGGGGGGGTACCCTCCTAGAGCAGTTCTTC; cdr3_aa: CASSPGHRGGTLLEQFF
clone_size: NA; v_call: TRBV10-3; j_call: TRBJ2-3; d_call: TRBD2; cdr3_nt: TGTGCCATCAGGGGACTAGAGGGAGATACGCAGTATTTT; cdr3_aa: CAIRGLEGDTQYF
clone_size: NA; v_call: TRBV27; j_call: TRBJ2-3; d_call: NA; cdr3_nt: TGTGCCAGCAGTTATAACCCACAGGGTGGCACAGATACGCAGTATTTT; cdr3_aa: CASSYNPQGGTDTQYF
clone_size: NA; v_call: TRBV21-1; j_call: TRBJ1-6; d_call: NA; cdr3_nt: TGTGCCAGCAGCAAAGCGCATCGGAGCAATTCACCCCTCCACTTT; cdr3_aa: CASSKAHRSNSPLHF
clone_size: NA; v_call: TRBV4-1; j_call: TRBJ2-5; d_call: TRBD1; cdr3_nt: TGCGCCAGCAGCCTGTGGCCCGGACAGGGGGGAGAGACCCAGTACTTC; cdr3_aa: CASSLWPGQGGETQYF
clone_size: few; v_call: TRBV5-6; j_call: TRBJ1-2; d_call: TRBD1; cdr3_nt: TGTGCCAGCAGCTTGAGCGGGACAGGCATATATGGCTACACCTTC; cdr3_aa: CASSLSGTGIYGYTF
clone_size: NA; v_call: TRBV6-1; j_call: TRBJ1-2; d_call: NA; cdr3_nt: TGTGCCAGCAGTGAAGCGGCGTCAGGGGCGCGGGGCTACACCTTC; cdr3_aa: CASSEAASGARGYTF
clone_size: NA; v_call: TRBV2; j_call: TRBJ1-4; d_call: NA; cdr3_nt: TGTGCCAGCAATTGGGGCGCGGCTAATGAAAAACTGTTTTTT; cdr3_aa: CASNWGAANEKLFF
clone_size: NA; v_call: TRBV5-4; j_call: TRBJ1-2; d_call: TRBD1; cdr3_nt: TGTGCCAGCAGCGACTGGACAGGGTTTGGCTACACCTTC; cdr3_aa: CASSDWTGFGYTF
clone_size: NA; v_call: TRBV5-4; j_call: TRBJ2-3; d_call: NA; cdr3_nt: TGTGCCAGCAGCCCTGGCGGAGGGACGCCGAGCACAGATACGCAGTATTTT; cdr3_aa: CASSPGGGTPSTDTQYF
clone_size: NA; v_call: TRBV28; j_call: TRBJ1-1; d_call: NA; cdr3_nt: TGTGCCAGCAGTTCAATCGAGGGGGTGAACACTGAAGCTTTCTTT; cdr3_aa: CASSSIEGVNTEAFF
clone_size: NA; v_call: TRBV7-9; j_call: TRBJ2-2; d_call: NA; cdr3_nt: TGTGCCAGCAGCCCCTCAGGGGCGGGGAACACCGGGGAGCTGTTTTTT; cdr3_aa: CASSPSGAGNTGELFF
clone_size: NA; v_call: TRBV7-6; j_call: TRBJ2-6; d_call: NA; cdr3_nt: TGTGCTGAGTGTGCTCCTGACTCTGGGGCCAACGTCCTGACTTTC; cdr3_aa: CAECAPDSGANVLTF
clone_size: NA; v_call: TRBV5-1; j_call: TRBJ2-2; d_call: TRBD2; cdr3_nt: TGCGCCAGCAGCTTGGCCAGGTCGACTAGCCCCGGGGAGCTGTTTTTT; cdr3_aa: CASSLARSTSPGELFF
clone_size: NA; v_call: TRBV6-4; j_call: TRBJ2-3; d_call: TRBD2; cdr3_nt: TGTGCCAGCAGTGATATAGCGGGGACCACAGATACGCAGTATTTT; cdr3_aa: CASSDIAGTTDTQYF
clone_size: once; v_call: TRBV27; j_call: TRBJ1-5; d_call: NA; cdr3_nt: TGTGCCAGCAGGCACCCGGATCAGCCCCAGCATTTT; cdr3_aa: CASRHPDQPQHF
clone_size: NA; v_call: TRBV10-1; j_call: TRBJ2-2; d_call: NA; cdr3_nt: TGCGCCAGCGGGGGACACTTGAACACCGGGGAGCTGTTTTTT; cdr3_aa: CASGGHLNTGELFF
clone_size: few; v_call: TRBV6-1; j_call: TRBJ1-2; d_call: NA; cdr3_nt: TGTGCCAGCAGTGCGAGGGGGTATATCTATGGCTACACCTTC; cdr3_aa: CASSARGYIYGYTF
clone_size: NA; v_call: TRBV27; j_call: TRBJ1-4; d_call: TRBD1; cdr3_nt: TGTGCCAGCAGTTTTGACAGGGCTAATGAAAAACTGTTTTTT; cdr3_aa: CASSFDRANEKLFF
clone_size: NA; v_call: TRBV7-9; j_call: TRBJ1-6; d_call: NA; cdr3_nt: TGTGCCAGCAGCGCCTTGGGGCAGGCGGATTCACCCCTCCACTTT; cdr3_aa: CASSALGQADSPLHF
clone_size: NA; v_call: TRBV5-4; j_call: TRBJ1-5; d_call: NA; cdr3_nt: TGTGCCAGCAGCCCGGGTAGCAATCAGCCCCAGCATTTT; cdr3_aa: CASSPGSNQPQHF